The rows below give T cell receptor beta chains drawn from one sample of a study of T cells in tuberculosis. Profiled with immunoSEQ multiplex PCR; TCRdb holds only in-frame clones, not every one. The table shows about 43,000 clones, with roughly 94% occurring only once. The sequenced sample consisted of PBMCs. All receptors come from a donor between 5 and 29 years old with latent tuberculosis or without tuberculosis infection. Some clones in this sample may be carry-over from other donors' samples. CDR3s include the opening cysteine and the closing phenylalanine or tryptophan. A D gene is named only where the DNA matches it firmly. Clone size is given for some rows only: seen once, a few or many times, or a class if the clone is expanded.

j_call	clone_size	d_call	v_call	cdr3_nt	cdr3_aa
TRBJ2-2	NA	NA	TRBV6-1	TGTGCCAGCAGTGACTTAGGACTTGCCGGGGAGCTGTTTTTT	CASSDLGLAGELFF
TRBJ2-5	NA	NA	TRBV5-1	TGCGCCAGCAGCTTGGAAGGGGGTGGAGAGACCCAGTACTTC	CASSLEGGGETQYF
TRBJ2-3	NA	NA	TRBV27	TGTGCCAGCAGTTTACGGGGGGCGGTCGGAGATACGCAGTATTTT	CASSLRGAVGDTQYF
TRBJ1-5	NA	NA	TRBV27	TGTGCCAGCAGTTTGCTAGGCGACAATCAGCCCCAGCATTTT	CASSLLGDNQPQHF
TRBJ1-5	few	NA	TRBV6-5	TGTGCCAGCAGTTTTACAGCTAATCAGCCCCAGCATTTT	CASSFTANQPQHF
TRBJ1-1	NA	TRBD1	TRBV7-2	TGTGCCAGCAGCCTCAGACAGGGGGCGGGCACTGAAGCTTTCTTT	CASSLRQGAGTEAFF
TRBJ2-7	NA	NA	TRBV13	TGTGCCAGCAGTCAACAATCGTCGTACATCTACGAGCAGTACTTC	CASSQQSSYIYEQYF
TRBJ2-3	NA	NA	TRBV5-1	TGCGCCAGCAGCTTGGTCCCAGGTGATACGCAGTATTTT	CASSLVPGDTQYF
TRBJ1-4	once	NA	TRBV5-3	TGTGCCAGAAGCTTGGTCCCGGGGTCAACTAATGAAAAACTGTTTTTT	CARSLVPGSTNEKLFF
TRBJ2-1	once	TRBD2	TRBV10-3	TGTGCCATCTATGAGGGAGGGCACAATGAGCAGTTCTTC	CAIYEGGHNEQFF
TRBJ1-1	NA	NA	TRBV5-4	TGTGCCAGCAGCTCCGTGCAGGGCACTGAAGCTTTCTTT	CASSSVQGTEAFF
TRBJ1-2	NA	NA	TRBV30	TGTGCCTGGATCGATCGACAGGACTATGGCTACACCTTC	CAWIDRQDYGYTF
TRBJ2-1	NA	TRBD2	TRBV6-5	TGTGCCAGCAGCGATCGACTAGCGGGATACAATGAGCAGTTCTTC	CASSDRLAGYNEQFF
TRBJ1-1	NA	TRBD1	TRBV13	TGTGCCAGCAGCCTTGGACAGGGAGAGACTGAAGCTTTCTTT	CASSLGQGETEAFF
TRBJ1-2	once	NA	TRBV9	TGTGCCAGCAGCCCCCAGACAGTGACTCCCTATGGCTACACCTTC	CASSPQTVTPYGYTF
TRBJ1-3	NA	NA	TRBV20-1	TGCAGTGCTAGAGCGGTGAACACCATATATTTT	CSARAVNTIYF
TRBJ2-1	NA	TRBD2	TRBV6-4	TGTGCCAGCAGCCATCTAGCGGGAGGGCCCTCGGGGTACAATGAGCAGTTCTTC	CASSHLAGGPSGYNEQFF
TRBJ1-2	NA	NA	TRBV4-1	TGCGCCAGCAGCCAAGGGGTAGGGGATGGGGGCTACACCTTC	CASSQGVGDGGYTF
TRBJ1-1	NA	NA	TRBV7-6	TGTGCCAGCAGCTTATGGGGAGGGATGAACACTGAAGCTTTCTTT	CASSLWGGMNTEAFF
TRBJ2-7	NA	TRBD1	TRBV9	TGTGCCAGCAGCGACTCCTCACAGGGGGCCCATCGGTACGAGCAGTACTTC	CASSDSSQGAHRYEQYF
TRBJ2-7	NA	NA	TRBV7-2	TGTGCCAGCAGCTTAGGCGCCGGGGGCTACGAGCAGTACTTC	CASSLGAGGYEQYF
TRBJ2-7	NA	NA	TRBV5-4	TGTGCCAGCAGCCCCAAAGCCGGCTACGAGCAGTACTTC	CASSPKAGYEQYF
TRBJ2-7	NA	TRBD2	TRBV29-1	TGCAGCGTTGCCGGACTAGACTACGAGCAGTACTTC	CSVAGLDYEQYF
TRBJ1-1	NA	NA	TRBV27	TGTGCCAGCAGTCCTGGGCGCCTCCTGAACACTGAAGCTTTCTTT	CASSPGRLLNTEAFF
TRBJ2-7	NA	NA	TRBV18	TGTGCCAGCTCACAGGGGTCCTACGAGCAGTACTTC	CASSQGSYEQYF
TRBJ1-2	NA	NA	TRBV7-2	TGTGCCAGCAGCTTTAACAGAAACTATGGCTACACCTTC	CASSFNRNYGYTF
TRBJ2-7	NA	TRBD1	TRBV7-3	TGTGCCAGCAGCTTTGGACAGGGGGCAGGCTACGAGCAGTACTTC	CASSFGQGAGYEQYF
TRBJ1-4	once	TRBD1	TRBV19	TGTGCCAGTAGTACCCGGACAGGGGAGTACGTGGTGTTTTTT	CASSTRTGEYVVFF
TRBJ2-2	NA	TRBD2	TRBV10-2	TGCGCCAGCTCCGGGGGGGAGAACACCGGGGAGCTGTTTTTT	CASSGGENTGELFF
TRBJ2-7	NA	NA	TRBV4-1	TGCGCCAGCAGCCCGCGTGGAGCGAACTCCTACGAGCAGTACTTC	CASSPRGANSYEQYF
TRBJ2-2	NA	TRBD1	TRBV2	TGTGCCAGCAGCAGCGTGGGGACAGGGCTGGGGGAGCTGTTTTTT	CASSSVGTGLGELFF
TRBJ2-7	NA	NA	TRBV15	TGTGCCACCAGCACCCACCCGGGCAGGACAACGACCTACGAGCAGTACTTC	CATSTHPGRTTTYEQYF
TRBJ2-3	NA	TRBD1	TRBV5-4	TGTGCCAGCAGCCAGGGGGCGCGCACAGATACGCAGTATTTT	CASSQGARTDTQYF
TRBJ2-1	NA	NA	TRBV29-1	TGCAGCGTTGAAACCGGGGAGGACAATGAGCAGTTCTTC	CSVETGEDNEQFF
TRBJ2-5	NA	TRBD2	TRBV27	TGTGCCAGCAGTCCTGGGCCCGGGACTAGGAAAGAGACCCAGTACTTC	CASSPGPGTRKETQYF
TRBJ2-7	NA	TRBD1	TRBV27	TGTGCCAGCAGTTTAAGGACAGGGGGTTACTACGAGCAGTACTTC	CASSLRTGGYYEQYF
TRBJ2-3	NA	TRBD1	TRBV5-1	TGCGCCACCAAGACAGGGGCCACAGATACGCAGTATTTT	CATKTGATDTQYF
TRBJ2-7	NA	NA	TRBV18	TGTGCCAGCTCACCACGACTTAGCGGAGAATTATACGAGCAGTACTTC	CASSPRLSGELYEQYF
TRBJ2-3	NA	NA	TRBV4-1	TGCGCCAGCAGCCGGAGCGGAGCCGGCACAGATACGCAGTATTTT	CASSRSGAGTDTQYF
TRBJ1-1	NA	NA	TRBV28	TGTGCCAGCAGTTTCGCCAGGACTGAAGCTTTCTTT	CASSFARTEAFF
TRBJ1-2	NA	NA	TRBV4-3	TGCGCCAGCGCCGGCCCGGACTCAAACTATGGCTACACCTTC	CASAGPDSNYGYTF
TRBJ1-5	NA	NA	TRBV27	TGTGCCAGCAGTCCTGGACAGTACAATCAGCCCCAGCATTTT	CASSPGQYNQPQHF
TRBJ2-7	NA	NA	TRBV10-2	TGCGCCAGCAGTGGGACTCCCTACGAGCAGTACTTC	CASSGTPYEQYF
TRBJ2-4	NA	NA	TRBV21-1	TGTGCCAGCAAGGTTGTGGGAGCGGGATTGCGTAAAAACATTCAGTACTTC	CASKVVGAGLRKNIQYF
TRBJ2-1	NA	TRBD2	TRBV14	TGTGCCAGCAGCCAGGGGCGCGGGAGGGCAGGTGAGCAGTTCTTC	CASSQGRGRAGEQFF
TRBJ1-1	NA	NA	TRBV7-9	TGTGCCAGCAGCCCATGGAGGGGAGAGATTCGAATTGAAGCTTTCTTT	CASSPWRGEIRIEAFF
TRBJ1-1	NA	TRBD1	TRBV29-1	TGCAGCGTCGTCAGGGGGCCCACTGAAGCTTTCTTT	CSVVRGPTEAFF
TRBJ1-1	NA	NA	TRBV2	TGTGCCAGCGGGGGACTTTCGAACACTGAAGCTTTCTTT	CASGGLSNTEAFF
TRBJ2-3	once	TRBD2	TRBV25-1	TGTGCCAGCAGTGCCGGACTAGCGGAAACTAGCACAGATACGCAGTATTTT	CASSAGLAETSTDTQYF
TRBJ2-1	NA	NA	TRBV7-3	TGTGCCAGCAGCTTACAAGGGACAACCCCCCCGAGTGAGCAGTTCTTC	CASSLQGTTPPSEQFF
TRBJ1-2	NA	NA	TRBV28	TGTGCCAGCAGTTTAAACAGGGAAAATAACTATGGCTACACCTTC	CASSLNRENNYGYTF
TRBJ1-5	few	TRBD1	TRBV30	TGTGCCTGGAGTGTAAGCAGGGGGCGAAGCAATCAGCCCCAGCATTTT	CAWSVSRGRSNQPQHF
TRBJ1-3	NA	NA	TRBV11-2	TGTGCCAGCAGCTTAGTCCAGGGGCCCGGAAACACCATATATTTT	CASSLVQGPGNTIYF
TRBJ1-3	NA	NA	TRBV9	TGTGCCAGCAGCCCCCTCCCAAGTACTTCTGGAAACACCATATATTTT	CASSPLPSTSGNTIYF
TRBJ2-7	NA	TRBD2	TRBV10-3	TGTGCCATCAGTTTAGGACTAGCGGGAATGAGGTCCTACGAGCAGTACTTC	CAISLGLAGMRSYEQYF